What follows is one TCR beta chain and its context. This record belongs to a study of shared T cell receptors in the human thymus. The CDR3 consists of 14 residues. V lost 0 bases and J 4 bases, leaving 10 bases between the germline ends. The germline V gene encodes CDR1 WNHNN and CDR2 SYGVQD (reference sequence). The assay was immunoSEQ multiplex PCR, and TCRdb's table has in-frame clones only and misses some. The repertoire holds over 650,000 clones, with about 90% as singletons. This sample also belongs to another study, concerning human thymus T cells. Per that study: Surgeons resected thymus tissue during corrective heart surgery. Among thymic and blood repertoires, usage of V and J genes appeared biased.

The TCR comes from a boy younger than two with a congenital heart defect. The gene calls are TRBV10-1 and TRBJ2-7, with D uncertain. The sequenced material came from thymocytes. CDR3 amino acids: CASSESNLVYEQYF. As DNA, the CDR3 is TGCGCCAGCAGTGAGTCGAATCTAGTTTACGAGCAGTACTTC.